A selection of T cell receptor beta chains follows, all from one sample in a study of OX40 agonist ivuxolimab in advanced cancers. This table comes from immunoSEQ multiplex PCR, and its TCRdb copy is limited to in-frame clones, with some not included. Of 100,000 to 150,000 clones listed, around 93% were seen once; the top ten hold over 0.15%. The sample consisted of CD4+ or CD8+ T cells sorted from blood, taken in a trial of the OX40 agonist ivuxolimab. The receptors come from an adult with an advanced solid tumor such as melanoma, head and neck, liver or kidney cancer. Both conserved end residues are part of each CDR3. Each record gives: clone size, CDR3 length, V gene, J gene, D gene, CDR3 protein, CDR3 DNA. D genes are given only for firm matches. Not all rows give a size; the values are once, few, many and, for expanded clones, a class.

-,14,TRBV19,TRBJ2-7,-,CASSFFGGSYEQYF,TGTGCCAGTAGTTTCTTTGGGGGATCCTACGAGCAGTACTTC
-,16,TRBV14,TRBJ1-2,-,CASSPGTAVRGVGYTF,TGTGCCAGCAGCCCCGGGACGGCGGTACGTGGGGTAGGCTACACCTTC
-,15,TRBV28,TRBJ1-4,-,CASTRGADGGEKLFF,TGTGCCAGCACCCGAGGGGCGGACGGGGGGGAAAAACTGTTTTTT
-,15,TRBV6-5,TRBJ2-5,TRBD1,CASSADRGRSETQYF,TGTGCCAGCAGTGCGGACAGGGGGCGTTCAGAGACCCAGTACTTC
few,13,TRBV5-5,TRBJ1-2,-,CASSLGTNYGYTF,TGTGCCAGCAGCTTGGGGACTAACTATGGCTACACCTTC
few,15,TRBV9,TRBJ2-7,TRBD2,CASSVGLAGGYEQYF,TGTGCCAGCAGCGTAGGTTTAGCGGGGGGTTACGAGCAGTACTTC
-,12,TRBV7-8,TRBJ2-1,-,CASSWGSNEQFF,TGTGCCAGCAGCTGGGGGAGCAATGAGCAGTTCTTC
once,13,TRBV5-6,TRBJ2-3,-,CASSLAPADTQYF,TGTGCCAGCAGCTTGGCCCCCGCAGATACGCAGTATTTT
-,13,TRBV6-5,TRBJ1-2,-,CASSQFGNYGYTF,TGTGCCAGCAGTCAATTTGGAAACTATGGCTACACCTTC
-,14,TRBV15,TRBJ1-1,-,CATSRDFEGTEAFF,TGTGCCACCAGCAGAGATTTCGAGGGCACTGAAGCTTTCTTT
once,18,TRBV19,TRBJ2-3,-,CASSGSRQGIKSTDTQYF,TGTGCCAGTAGTGGGTCGAGGCAGGGCATTAAAAGCACAGATACGCAGTATTTT
once,13,TRBV28,TRBJ2-7,-,CASSLRVLWEQYF,TGTGCCAGCAGTTTAAGAGTACTCTGGGAGCAGTACTTC
-,15,TRBV9,TRBJ2-1,TRBD2,CASSVAAGGGNEQFF,TGTGCCAGCAGCGTAGCGGCGGGAGGGGGAAATGAGCAGTTCTTC
once,16,TRBV7-2,TRBJ1-1,TRBD1,CASSFGQGVRNTEAFF,TGTGCCAGCAGCTTCGGACAGGGGGTGAGGAACACTGAAGCTTTCTTT
-,16,TRBV5-4,TRBJ2-3,-,CASSSPIGTGTDTQYF,TGTGCCAGCAGCTCCCCCATTGGCACGGGCACAGATACGCAGTATTTT
-,18,TRBV7-8,TRBJ2-7,TRBD2,CASSFTGTSGSLAYEQYF,TGTGCCAGCAGCTTCACCGGGACTAGCGGGAGTTTAGCCTACGAGCAGTACTTC
-,13,TRBV28,TRBJ2-7,-,CASSSVGVREQYF,TGTGCCAGCAGTTCCGTCGGGGTCCGGGAGCAGTACTTC
-,16,TRBV6-1,TRBJ2-1,TRBD2,CASSAGSGRAYNEQFF,TGTGCCAGCAGTGCTGGTAGCGGGAGGGCCTACAATGAGCAGTTCTTC
-,13,TRBV6-1,TRBJ2-1,-,CASSPEGTNEQFF,TGTGCCAGCAGCCCCGAAGGGACTAATGAGCAGTTCTTC
-,15,TRBV9,TRBJ1-3,-,CASSVEGGTGNTIYF,TGTGCCAGCAGCGTAGAGGGGGGAACGGGAAACACCATATATTTT
-,15,TRBV19,TRBJ2-1,TRBD2,CATLGYGGTPNEQFF,TGTGCCACCCTAGGGTACGGGGGGACCCCCAATGAGCAGTTCTTC
-,13,TRBV5-4,TRBJ1-2,-,CASSLAGGEGYTF,TGTGCCAGCAGCTTGGCCGGGGGAGAGGGCTACACCTTC
-,13,TRBV6-5,TRBJ1-1,-,CASRPVGPTEAFF,TGTGCCAGCAGACCAGTCGGGCCCACTGAAGCTTTCTTT
-,14,TRBV6-1,TRBJ2-3,-,CASQLGGPGSTQYF,TGTGCCAGCCAACTGGGGGGTCCGGGGAGTACGCAGTATTTT
-,14,TRBV9,TRBJ1-3,TRBD1,CASGTVTSGNTIYF,TGTGCCAGCGGGACAGTTACGTCTGGAAACACCATATATTTT
-,15,TRBV6-5,TRBJ2-3,TRBD2,CASSYVREGSDTQYF,TGTGCCAGCAGTTACGTACGGGAGGGTTCAGATACGCAGTATTTT
-,16,TRBV4-3,TRBJ1-1,TRBD1,CASSQGGGTGGTEAFF,TGCGCCAGCAGCCAAGGGGGCGGGACAGGGGGAACTGAAGCTTTCTTT
-,15,TRBV18,TRBJ2-2,TRBD2,CATGLAGINTGELFF,TGTGCCACGGGACTAGCCGGGATCAACACCGGGGAGCTGTTTTTT
once,14,TRBV7-3,TRBJ2-3,TRBD1,CASSWGQGQDTQYF,TGTGCCAGCAGCTGGGGACAGGGTCAAGATACGCAGTATTTT
-,14,TRBV7-2,TRBJ1-1,-,CASSLIRQNTEAFF,TGTGCCAGCAGCTTGATCCGACAAAACACTGAAGCTTTCTTT
-,14,TRBV30,TRBJ1-6,TRBD1,CAWSGTGANSPLHF,TGTGCCTGGAGTGGAACAGGGGCTAATTCACCCCTCCACTTT
-,15,TRBV6-5,TRBJ1-4,-,CASTAGAATNEKLFF,TGTGCCAGCACCGCGGGCGCCGCAACTAATGAAAAACTGTTTTTT
-,17,TRBV19,TRBJ2-2,TRBD2,CASKLAGGPGSTGELFF,TGTGCCAGTAAACTAGCGGGAGGGCCGGGTTCCACCGGGGAGCTGTTTTTT
once,15,TRBV6-1,TRBJ1-2,TRBD1,CASSERQGTAYGYTF,TGTGCCAGCAGTGAAAGGCAAGGGACAGCCTATGGCTACACCTTC
-,15,TRBV6-6,TRBJ1-5,-,CASSLGQYSNQPQHF,TGTGCCAGCAGCCTCGGACAGTATAGCAATCAGCCCCAGCATTTT
once,13,TRBV25-1,TRBJ2-1,TRBD2,CASGTSPHYEQFF,TGTGCCAGCGGGACTAGCCCCCACTATGAGCAGTTCTTC
-,13,TRBV29-1,TRBJ2-1,-,CSLLPYGTHEQFF,TGCAGCCTTCTCCCTTACGGGACCCATGAGCAGTTCTTC
-,14,TRBV28,TRBJ2-7,-,CASSLRQATYEQYF,TGTGCCAGTTCCCTTCGCCAAGCCACCTACGAGCAGTACTTC
-,13,TRBV6-1,TRBJ2-7,TRBD1,CASSRDRAGEQYF,TGTGCCAGCAGTAGGGACAGGGCGGGAGAGCAGTACTTC
-,11,TRBV21-1,TRBJ2-7,-,CASSNFYEQYF,TGTGCCAGCAGCAATTTCTACGAGCAGTACTTC
-,14,TRBV9,TRBJ2-5,-,CASSVEGTDETQYF,TGTGCCAGCAGCGTCGAGGGAACTGACGAGACCCAGTACTTC
-,16,TRBV6-1,TRBJ2-1,-,CASSEGWGARYNEQFF,TGTGCCAGCAGTGAAGGGTGGGGGGCTCGATACAATGAGCAGTTCTTC
-,14,TRBV30,TRBJ1-5,-,CAWSVGEGHQPQHF,TGTGCCTGGAGCGTGGGAGAAGGCCATCAGCCCCAGCATTTT
-,17,TRBV5-1,TRBJ1-1,TRBD1,CASSPLRGRAMNTEAFF,TGCGCCAGCAGTCCACTAAGGGGGCGAGCCATGAACACTGAAGCTTTCTTT
-,18,TRBV7-2,TRBJ2-7,TRBD2,CASSPTGLAGGWGYEQYF,TGTGCCAGCAGCCCCACGGGACTAGCGGGGGGATGGGGCTACGAGCAGTACTTC
-,15,TRBV7-3,TRBJ2-7,-,CASSLGGEYSYEQYF,TGTGCCAGCAGCTTGGGCGGGGAGTACTCCTACGAGCAGTACTTC
-,15,TRBV28,TRBJ2-7,-,CASTISSLGVGEQYF,TGTGCCAGCACCATTTCAAGTCTAGGGGTCGGGGAGCAGTACTTC
-,15,TRBV6-1,TRBJ1-1,-,CASSEASTGRAEAFF,TGTGCCAGCAGTGAAGCTTCGACAGGTCGGGCTGAAGCTTTCTTT
-,14,TRBV28,TRBJ2-7,-,CASSFGGSSYEQYF,TGTGCCAGCAGTTTTGGTGGGAGCTCCTACGAGCAGTACTTC
-,14,TRBV19,TRBJ2-1,TRBD2,CASRRESAYNEQFF,TGTGCCAGTAGGCGGGAGTCCGCTTACAATGAGCAGTTCTTC
-,14,TRBV28,TRBJ1-2,-,CASTQGGPGYGYTF,TGTGCCAGCACCCAAGGGGGGCCTGGCTATGGCTACACCTTC
-,14,TRBV7-9,TRBJ1-4,-,CASSLTRSGEKLFF,TGTGCCAGCAGTCTCACTCGTTCGGGGGAAAAACTGTTTTTT